This TCR beta chain appears in the sequencing data of a study of shared clonotypes between healthy human individuals (TCRdb year 2020). Background on the whole study: Three men and a couple of women, aged 18 to 49 years, made up the cohort. For each donor, three plates each were used for CD4 naive and CD4 memory, two plates were used for CD8 naive, and one plate was used for CD8 memory. Blood TCR repertoires of about five healthy adults were deeply sequenced to estimate repertoire size and the extent of clonotype sharing between individuals. Libraries were prepared and TCR repertoires were sequenced by different laboratories using diverse techniques, in order to increase sequencing depth and limit assay-specific biases. Each donor's leukapheresis produced roughly between roughly 0.85 and 10 billion PBMCs.

Using the deep immunoSEQ assay, multiplex PCR amplified TCR CDR3 regions from genomic DNA. Genomic DNA extracted from each cell subset was distributed evenly over all wells of several immunoSEQ 96-well plates, and each plate served as one replicate. For sorted subsets, around 200 ng genomic DNA, equal to approximately 30,000 T cell genomes, was loaded into each replicate PCR. Purified libraries were measured with a Qubit 3.0 fluorometer, size-checked on a Bioanalyzer 2100, and measured again with the KAPA Library Quantification kit. Every immunoSEQ 96-well plate was sequenced on a separate single-read 150-cycle Illumina NextSeq 550 flow cell. Per the authors' processing: Because the immunoSEQ output held only junctional sequences and lacked quality scores, the filtering could not match the filtering applied to full-length reads. To assign V/J genes and CDR3, sequences were annotated against IMGT germline references using PyIR, a Python wrapper for IgBLAST v1.9. Reads were filtered out if the reads had weak V/J assignments (E-value above 1e-6), no CDR3, stop codons, out-of-frame junctions, or ambiguous translated residues. V3J clonotypes were defined as sequences sharing the same inferred V gene, J gene, and CDR3 amino acid sequence. Percentage overlap between repertoires was calculated by dividing the number of shared unique clonotypes by the size of the smaller repertoire. Richness of each repertoire was evaluated using RTK rarefaction, the Chao1 estimator, and Recon v2.1 estimates of unobserved clonotypes. Generation probabilities for all TCRbeta clonotypes obtained by the gDNA method from four donors were computed using OLGA. TCRdb retrieved this table from immuneACCESS and kept in-frame rearrangements only. Not all clones are present; in checked studies, unresolved V genes account for under half, and no reason is known for the remainder. V, J and clone size are those of that table, while D and trimming were read from the DNA. This sample lists around 690,000 clones; roughly 88% were detected once. The ten largest clones add up to 34% of the sample.

CDR1 and CDR2 are drawn from the germline V gene: MGHRA, YSYEKL. CDR3 length: 13 amino acids, cysteine to phenylalanine. The read is trimmed to its CDR3 DNA, 39 bases read in frame from base 1. V and J are truncated by 2 bases and 4 bases respectively, leaving an intervening sequence of 9 bases. With respect to this clone: Its antigen is currently not known. Base qualities were left out, and no much larger clone turns up one base away.

Donors were healthy HIV-negative adults with no recently reported acute infections or vaccinations. Only Caucasian adults living in Nashville, Tennessee, USA were represented among the donors. CD8 memory samples consisted of magnetically selected CD45RO+ cells combined with CCR7-negative CD45RA+ effector memory (TemRA) cells. Blood was obtained by leukapheresis, after which PBMCs were separated by Ficoll-Histopaque density gradient centrifugation and cryopreserved in liquid nitrogen vapor phase. Analytical flow cytometry was used to check the purity and quantity of every magnetically sorted T cell population. From each sorted fraction, genomic DNA was isolated and quantified by UV absorbance on a Nanodrop 2000c. What the authors observed across the whole study: About 5% of naive CD4, 3.5% of naive CD8, about 2.1% of memory CD4, and about 0.4% of memory CD8 clonotypes were shared across a handful of donors. Sampling was restricted to blood, and TCR repertoires in tissue are likely to differ from TCR repertoires in blood. Naive subsets generally had larger estimated clonotype richness than memory subsets. Rarefaction of sorted-subset datasets indicated incomplete sequencing despite the large sequencing depth. Compared with non-shared clonotypes, clonotypes shared by all four sorted-subset donors had higher generation probabilities. Pairwise subsampling indicated that sequencing depth was expected to affect the degree of clonotype sharing among donors. The genetic and exposure-history diversity represented was limited by the small number of donors.

This receptor chain uses TRBV4-1 and TRBJ2-7; there is no confident call for the D gene. The specimen sequenced was memory CD8+ T cells from PBMCs. The cell subset or site label here, explained by the study, means: CD45RO+ cells pooled with CCR7-negative TemRA cells. This clonotype was obtained from a man aged 18 to 29 in good health. Some clones in this sample may be carry-over from other donors' samples. The CDR3 sequence is CASSQNEDYEQYF. The bases read TGCGCCAGCAGCCAAAATGAGGATTACGAGCAGTACTTC.